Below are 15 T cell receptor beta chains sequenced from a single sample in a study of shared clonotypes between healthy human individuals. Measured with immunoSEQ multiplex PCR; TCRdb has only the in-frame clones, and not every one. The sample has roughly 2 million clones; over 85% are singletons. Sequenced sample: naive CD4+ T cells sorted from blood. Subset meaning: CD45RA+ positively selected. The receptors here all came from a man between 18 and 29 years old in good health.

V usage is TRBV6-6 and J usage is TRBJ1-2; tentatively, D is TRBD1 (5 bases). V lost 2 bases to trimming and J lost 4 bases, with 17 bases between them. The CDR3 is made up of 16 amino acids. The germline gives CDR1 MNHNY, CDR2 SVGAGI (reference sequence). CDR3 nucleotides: TGTGCCAGCAGTTACAGTGGGCCTACAGGAACCTATGGCTACACCTTC. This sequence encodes CASSYSGPTGTYGYTF.

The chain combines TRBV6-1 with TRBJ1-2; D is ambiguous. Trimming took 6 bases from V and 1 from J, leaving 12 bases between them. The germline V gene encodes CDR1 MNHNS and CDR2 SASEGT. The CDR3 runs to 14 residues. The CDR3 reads CASSPGPFNYGYTF. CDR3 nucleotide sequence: TGTGCCAGCAGCCCTGGACCCTTTAACTATGGCTACACCTTC.

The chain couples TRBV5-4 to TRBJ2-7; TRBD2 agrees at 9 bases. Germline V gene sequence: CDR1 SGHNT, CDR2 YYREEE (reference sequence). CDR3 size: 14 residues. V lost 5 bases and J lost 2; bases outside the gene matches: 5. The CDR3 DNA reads TGTGCCAGCAGTTTAGCGGGGGAAACCTACGAGCAGTACTTC. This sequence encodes CASSLAGETYEQYF.

The CDR3 spells CASSLEASAYTGELFF. CDR3 nucleotides: TGCGCCAGCAGCTTGGAGGCTAGCGCCTACACCGGGGAGCTGTTTTTT. The V gene is TRBV5-1, the J gene TRBJ2-2; D may be TRBD2 (6 bases). This CDR3 is built from 16 residues. Trimming stripped 0 bases from V and 3 bases from J, with 12 bases between. From germline, CDR1 is SGHRS and CDR2 YFSETQ.

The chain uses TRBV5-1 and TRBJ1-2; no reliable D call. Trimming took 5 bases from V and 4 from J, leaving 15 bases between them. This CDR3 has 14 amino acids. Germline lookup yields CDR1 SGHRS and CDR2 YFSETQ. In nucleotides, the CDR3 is TGCGCCAGCAGGATCCTCTTTGAGGGCTATGGCTACACCTTC. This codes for CASRILFEGYGYTF.

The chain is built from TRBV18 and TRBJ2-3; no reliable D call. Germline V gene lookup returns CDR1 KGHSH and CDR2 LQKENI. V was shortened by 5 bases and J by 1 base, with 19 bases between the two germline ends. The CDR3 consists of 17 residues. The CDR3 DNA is TGTGCCAGCTCAGTCGGGCCGGTACTATCCGGCACAGATACGCAGTATTTT. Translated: CASSVGPVLSGTDTQYF. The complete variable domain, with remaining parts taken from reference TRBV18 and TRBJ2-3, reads NAGVMQNPRHLVRRRGQEARLRCSPMKGHSHVYWYRQLPEEGLKFMVYLQKENIIDESGMPKERFSAEFPKEGPSILRIQQVVRGDSAAYFCASSVGPVLSGTDTQYFGPGTRLTVL.

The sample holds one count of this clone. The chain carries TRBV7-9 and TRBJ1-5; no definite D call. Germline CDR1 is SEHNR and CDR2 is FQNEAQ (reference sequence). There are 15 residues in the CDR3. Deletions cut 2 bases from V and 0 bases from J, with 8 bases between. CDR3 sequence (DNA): TGTGCCAGCAGCTTAAGTGGCAGTAGCAATCAGCCCCAGCATTTT. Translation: CASSLSGSSNQPQHF.

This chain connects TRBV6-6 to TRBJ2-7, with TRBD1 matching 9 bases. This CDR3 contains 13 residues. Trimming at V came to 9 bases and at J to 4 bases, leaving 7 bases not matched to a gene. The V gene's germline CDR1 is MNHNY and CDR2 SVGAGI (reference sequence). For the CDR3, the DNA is TGTGCCAGTGGGACAGGGCCCCCATACGAGCAGTACTTC. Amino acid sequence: CASGTGPPYEQYF.

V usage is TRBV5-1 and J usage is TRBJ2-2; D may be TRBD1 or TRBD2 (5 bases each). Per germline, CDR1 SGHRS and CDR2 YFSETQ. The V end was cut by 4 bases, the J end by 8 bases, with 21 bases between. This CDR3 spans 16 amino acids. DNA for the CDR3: TGCGCCAGCAGCCCACAAATAGGGGAGTTTCGGGGGGAGCTGTTTTTT. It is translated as CASSPQIGEFRGELFF.

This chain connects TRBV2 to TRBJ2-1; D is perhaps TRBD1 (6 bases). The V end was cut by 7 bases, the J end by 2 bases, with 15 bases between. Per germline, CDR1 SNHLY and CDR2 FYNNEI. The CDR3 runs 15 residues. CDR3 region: CASIQDRLTYNEQFF. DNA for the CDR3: TGTGCCAGCATTCAAGACAGGCTGACCTACAATGAGCAGTTCTTC.

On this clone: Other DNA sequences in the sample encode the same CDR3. Written as DNA, the CDR3 is TGCGCCAGCAGTGAGTCGGGGCAGGGGGCTTACGAGCAGTACTTC. Protein product: CASSESGQGAYEQYF. The V call is TRBV10-1, the J call TRBJ2-7, with 8 bases lining up with TRBD1. CDR1 is WNHNN, CDR2 SYGVQD, per germline (reference sequence). The CDR3 length is 15 residues. Germline trimming cut 0 bases from V and 4 bases from J; bases unmatched to any gene: 5.

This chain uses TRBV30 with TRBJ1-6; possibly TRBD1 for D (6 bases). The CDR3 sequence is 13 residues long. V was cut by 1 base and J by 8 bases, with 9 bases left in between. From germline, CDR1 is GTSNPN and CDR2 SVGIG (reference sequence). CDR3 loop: CAWSGAGDSPLHF. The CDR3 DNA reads TGTGCCTGGAGTGGGGCAGGGGATTCACCCCTCCACTTT.

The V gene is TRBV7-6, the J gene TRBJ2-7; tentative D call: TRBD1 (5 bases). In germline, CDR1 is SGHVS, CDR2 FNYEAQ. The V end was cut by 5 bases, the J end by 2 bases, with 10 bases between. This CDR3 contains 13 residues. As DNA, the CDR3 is TGTGCCAGCAGCAACGGACAAGCCTACGAGCAGTACTTC. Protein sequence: CASSNGQAYEQYF.

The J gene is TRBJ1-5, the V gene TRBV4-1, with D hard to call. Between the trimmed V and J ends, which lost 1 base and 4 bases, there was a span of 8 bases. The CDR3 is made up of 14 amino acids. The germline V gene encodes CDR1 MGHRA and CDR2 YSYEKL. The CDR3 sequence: CASSQVVGNQPQHF. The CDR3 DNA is TGCGCCAGCAGCCAAGTAGTCGGGAATCAGCCCCAGCATTTT.

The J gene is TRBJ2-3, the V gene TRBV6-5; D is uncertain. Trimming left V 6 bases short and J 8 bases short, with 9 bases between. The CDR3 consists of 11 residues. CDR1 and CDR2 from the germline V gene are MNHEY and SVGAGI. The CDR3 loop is CASSGLRTQYF. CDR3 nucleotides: TGTGCCAGCAGCGGGCTCCGTACGCAGTATTTT.